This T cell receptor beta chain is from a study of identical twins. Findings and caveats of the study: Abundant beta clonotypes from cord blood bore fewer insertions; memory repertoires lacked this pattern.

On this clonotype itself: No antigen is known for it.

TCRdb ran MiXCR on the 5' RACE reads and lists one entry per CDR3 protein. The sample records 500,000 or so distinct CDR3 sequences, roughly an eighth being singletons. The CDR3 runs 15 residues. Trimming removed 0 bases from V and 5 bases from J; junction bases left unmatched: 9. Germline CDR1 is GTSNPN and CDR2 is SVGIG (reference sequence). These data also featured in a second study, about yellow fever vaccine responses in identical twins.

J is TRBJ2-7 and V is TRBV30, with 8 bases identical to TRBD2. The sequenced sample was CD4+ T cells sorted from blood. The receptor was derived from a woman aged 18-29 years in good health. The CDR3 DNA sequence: TGTGCCTGGAGTGTACCCGGGGGGGGTACGAACGAGCAGTACTTC. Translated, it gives CAWSVPGGGTNEQYF.